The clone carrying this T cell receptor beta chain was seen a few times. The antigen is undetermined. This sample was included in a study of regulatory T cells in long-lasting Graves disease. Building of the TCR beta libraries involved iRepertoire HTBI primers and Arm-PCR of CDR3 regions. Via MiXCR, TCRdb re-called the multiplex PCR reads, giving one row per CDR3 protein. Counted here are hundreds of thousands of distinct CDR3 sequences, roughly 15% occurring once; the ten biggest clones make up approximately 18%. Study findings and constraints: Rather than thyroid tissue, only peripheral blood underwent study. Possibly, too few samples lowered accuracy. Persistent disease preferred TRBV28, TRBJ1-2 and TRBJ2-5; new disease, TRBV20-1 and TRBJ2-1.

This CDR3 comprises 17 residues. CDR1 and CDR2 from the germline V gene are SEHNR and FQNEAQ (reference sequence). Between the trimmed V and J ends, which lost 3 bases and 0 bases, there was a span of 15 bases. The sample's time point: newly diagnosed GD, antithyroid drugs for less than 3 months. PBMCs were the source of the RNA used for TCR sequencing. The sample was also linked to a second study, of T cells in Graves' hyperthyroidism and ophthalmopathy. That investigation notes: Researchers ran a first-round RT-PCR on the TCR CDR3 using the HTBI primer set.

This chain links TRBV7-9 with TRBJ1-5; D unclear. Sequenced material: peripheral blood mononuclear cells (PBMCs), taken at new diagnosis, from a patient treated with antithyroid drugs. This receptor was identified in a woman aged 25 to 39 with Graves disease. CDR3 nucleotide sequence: TGTGCCAGCAGCTTCTCAATGAGTGGCTATAGCAATCAGCCCCAGCATTTT. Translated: CASSFSMSGYSNQPQHF. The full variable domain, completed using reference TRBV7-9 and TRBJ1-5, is DTGVSQNPRHKITKRGQNVTFRCDPISEHNRLYWYRQTLGQGPEFLTYFQNEAQLEKSRLLSDRFSAERPKGSFSTLEIQRTEQGDSAMYLCASSFSMSGYSNQPQHFGDGTRLSIL.